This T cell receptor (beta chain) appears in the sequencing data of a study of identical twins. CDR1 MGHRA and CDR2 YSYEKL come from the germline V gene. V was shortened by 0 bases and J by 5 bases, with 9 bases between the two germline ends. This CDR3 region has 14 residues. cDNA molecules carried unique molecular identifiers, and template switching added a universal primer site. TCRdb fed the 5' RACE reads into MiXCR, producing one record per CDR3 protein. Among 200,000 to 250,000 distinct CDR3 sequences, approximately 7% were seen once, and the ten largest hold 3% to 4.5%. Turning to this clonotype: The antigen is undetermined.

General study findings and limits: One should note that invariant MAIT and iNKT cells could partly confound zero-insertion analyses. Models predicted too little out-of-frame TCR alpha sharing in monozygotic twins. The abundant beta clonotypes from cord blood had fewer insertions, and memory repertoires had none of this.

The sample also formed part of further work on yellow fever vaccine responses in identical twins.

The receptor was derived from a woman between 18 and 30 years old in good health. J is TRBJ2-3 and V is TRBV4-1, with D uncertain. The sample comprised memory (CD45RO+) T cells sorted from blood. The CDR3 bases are TGCGCCAGCAGCCAAGATAGGTGGGAAGATACGCAGTATTTT. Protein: CASSQDRWEDTQYF.